This T cell receptor (beta chain) is from a study of immune cell composition in non-small cell lung cancer. The overall study: Most cases were lung adenocarcinoma or squamous cell carcinoma.

Using immunoSEQ multiplex PCR, the repertoire was profiled, and TCRdb retains in-frame clones only, with some absent. This table holds thousands of clones, approximately 80% found once. A remark on this clone: The antigen is unknown.

The study's findings and limits: Clones >0.5% enriched in tumour were rarer in adenocarcinoma (roughly 35%) than squamous (roughly 75%). Tumour-reactive clones were not shown to match dominant in vivo tumour clones.

The normal lung sample lay at least 3 cm, and maximally far, from the tumour. V lost 8 bases to trimming and J lost 7 bases; unmatched junction nucleotides: 8. The germline V gene has CDR1 MNHEY and CDR2 SVGAGI. There are 14 residues in the CDR3. The chain carries TRBV6-5 and TRBJ2-1, with 10 bases matching TRBD2. The TCR was taken from a human donor with non-small cell lung cancer. The sample comprised non-adjacent lung tissue. The DNA for the CDR3 is TGTGCCAGCGAAAGCGGGAGGGTTGGGAATGAGCAGTTCTTC. Protein sequence: CASESGRVGNEQFF.